This paragraph covers one T cell receptor (beta chain) sequence. Its antigen is currently unknown. TCRdb keeps only in-frame clones here, not all; method: immunoSEQ multiplex PCR. The repertoire holds some 120,000 clones, with around 94% as singletons. Per germline, CDR1 MNHEY and CDR2 SVGAGI. This CDR3 is 15 amino acids long. V dropped 3 bases and J dropped 1; count of bases not matched to a gene: 5. This entry is derived from a study of cytomegalovirus exposure and HLA in healthy donors. Study results and caveats: The authors enumerated 180 or so TCR beta chains as linked to cytomegalovirus. CMV antigen specificity was confirmed in vitro for a few CMV-associated chains. Most TCR sequences were rare, but some public TCRs occurred in many donors. Accounts indicate the classifier identified cytomegalovirus status with strong specificity and sensitivity.

Sequencing input: PBMCs. The origin of this receptor is a woman between 18 and 30 years old in good health and CMV-seronegative. The chain employs TRBV6-5 and TRBJ1-1; the match to TRBD1 covers 7 bases. CDR3 sequence (DNA): TGTGCCAGCAGTTATGAGGGGGCAGGGAACACTGAAGCTTTCTTT. Translating gives CASSYEGAGNTEAFF.